The 26 T cell receptor beta chains below were found in one sample sequenced in a study of blood T cell repertoires in COVID-19. Clones were read by immunoSEQ multiplex PCR, and TCRdb kept only the in-frame ones, dropping some. The sample lists about 250,000 clones; approximately 80% were seen once. The sample comprised peripheral blood. These TCRs come from a man between 35 and 55 years old with acute or convalescent COVID-19.

The J gene is TRBJ1-1, the V gene TRBV4-2, with D possibly being TRBD1 (6 bases). The V gene lost 0 bases and the J gene lost 1 base, with 12 bases spanning the gap. The CDR3 consists of 16 residues. Germline values: CDR1 LGHNA, CDR2 YNFKEQ. The CDR3 coding sequence is TGTGCCAGCAGCCAAGATCGAGGACAGAGGAACACTGAAGCTTTCTTT. It is translated as CASSQDRGQRNTEAFF.

This chain uses TRBV19 with TRBJ1-1; D is perhaps TRBD1 (5 bases). There are 11 residues in the CDR3. Germline values: CDR1 LNHDA, CDR2 SQIVND (reference sequence). V lost 8 bases, J lost 3 bases, and 7 bases lay in between. The CDR3 is CASWTHTEAFF. The CDR3 region has the DNA TGTGCCAGTTGGACACACACTGAAGCTTTCTTT. Supplemented by reference TRBV19 and TRBJ1-1, the full variable domain reads DGGITQSPKYLFRKEGQNVTLSCEQNLNHDAMYWYRQDPGQGLRLIYYSQIVNDFQKGDIAEGYSVSREKKESFPLTVTSAQKNPTAFYLCASWTHTEAFFGQGTRLTVV.

This chain uses TRBV29-1 with TRBJ1-4; 7 bases agree with TRBD1. The CDR3 loop spans 13 amino acids. Germline V lookup: CDR1 SQVTM, CDR2 ANQGSEA. V dropped 7 bases and J dropped 4; count of bases not matched to a gene: 6. The CDR3: CSARDSYNEKLFF. For the CDR3, the DNA is TGCAGCGCCAGGGACAGCTATAATGAAAAACTGTTTTTT. The full variable domain, in which reference TRBV29-1 and TRBJ1-4 provide the parts outside the CDR3, is SAVISQKPSRDICQRGTSLTIQCQVDSQVTMMFWYRQQPGQSLTLIATANQGSEATYESGFVIDKFPISRPNLTFSTLTVSNMSPEDSSIYLCSARDSYNEKLFFGSGTQLSVL.

The genes are TRBV5-4 and TRBJ1-2; no clear D gene. The V end was cut by 4 bases, the J end by 8 bases, with 21 bases between. In germline, CDR1 is SGHNT, CDR2 YYREEE (reference sequence). The CDR3 is 15 amino acids. CDR3 region: CASSEKGVNALGYTF. CDR3 DNA: TGTGCCAGCAGCGAGAAGGGAGTAAACGCATTAGGCTACACCTTC.

This clone has more than one count but fewer than ten. The chain uses TRBV27 and TRBJ1-1; 10 nucleotides match TRBD1. The V gene end was trimmed by 6 bases and the J gene end by 0 bases; junction bases not matched to a gene: 7. The CDR3 is 16 residues long. Germline V gene data show CDR1 as MNHEY and CDR2 as SMNVEV (reference sequence). The CDR3 DNA reads TGTGCCAGCAGATCCCGGACAGGGGGGATGAACACTGAAGCTTTCTTT. Translating it yields CASRSRTGGMNTEAFF.

Comment on this clone: Distinct nucleotide sequences in the sample also encode this CDR3. The chain joins TRBV6-5 to TRBJ1-2; D is ambiguous. V gave up 0 bases and J gave up 6 bases, with 8 bases separating them. The CDR3 has 13 amino acids. Germline CDR1 reads MNHEY; CDR2 reads SVGAGI. The CDR3 bases are TGTGCCAGCAGTTACTCGCGGGGAGATGGCTACACCTTC. It translates to CASSYSRGDGYTF.

V and J are TRBV30 and TRBJ2-1, with 9 bases fitting TRBD2. The CDR3 runs 16 residues. CDR1 and CDR2 from the germline V gene are GTSNPN and SVGIG (reference sequence). Trimming removed 0 bases from V and 9 bases from J; junction bases left unmatched: 12. CDR3 coding DNA: TGTGCCTGGAGTGTACGTAGCGGGGGCCCCTTTGGTGAGCAGTTCTTC. Amino acid sequence: CAWSVRSGGPFGEQFF.

Worth noting for this clone: The sample has other DNA sequences that encode this CDR3 too. The rearrangement links TRBV29-1 to TRBJ1-5, with a weak D call TRBD1 (6 bases). Germline V gives CDR1 SQVTM, CDR2 ANQGSEA. V was pared by 6 bases and J by 5 bases, with 11 bases between. This CDR3 region has 12 residues. The CDR3 here is CSVGQLDQPQHF. DNA for the CDR3: TGCAGCGTAGGACAGCTGGATCAGCCCCAGCATTTT.

In its sample, this clone was seen once. The rearrangement links TRBV10-2 to TRBJ2-7; the match to TRBD2 covers 14 bases. Losses at the gene ends were 4 bases for V and 4 bases for J; bases not matched to a gene: 6. The CDR3 extends over 16 amino acids. Germline V CDR1 and CDR2: WSHSY, SAAADI. CDR3 in amino acids: CASSGLAGGPGYEQYF. As DNA, the CDR3 is TGCGCCAGCAGTGGACTAGCGGGAGGGCCGGGATACGAGCAGTACTTC.

The genes are TRBV5-4 and TRBJ2-5, with D tentatively TRBD1 (6 bases). This CDR3 contains 14 residues. The germline V gene has CDR1 SGHNT and CDR2 YYREEE (reference sequence). Trimming took 0 bases from V and 7 from J, leaving 13 bases between them. The CDR3 loop reads CASSLAQQTGTQYF. DNA of the CDR3: TGTGCCAGCAGCTTGGCCCAACAGACAGGGACCCAGTACTTC.

The chain employs TRBV5-4 and TRBJ2-7; D gene ambiguous. The CDR3 extends over 16 amino acids. CDR1 and CDR2 (germline): SGHNT, YYREEE (reference sequence). Trimming cost V 0 bases and J 3 bases, with 16 bases left between them. The CDR3 DNA sequence: TGTGCCAGCAGCTTGGCCGGTGGCGGCAACAACTACGAGCAGTACTTC. This encodes CASSLAGGGNNYEQYF.

This rearrangement joins TRBV28 to TRBJ2-1, with D possibly being TRBD2 (7 bases). The V gene's germline CDR1 is MDHEN and CDR2 SYDVKM. The length of the CDR3 is 14 residues. The ends were cut back, 3 bases at V and 9 bases at J, with 15 bases in the middle. This CDR3 reads CASSFWVRGGEQFF. The CDR3 DNA reads TGTGCCAGCAGTTTTTGGGTAAGGGGGGGTGAGCAGTTCTTC.

The chain recombines TRBV7-6 with TRBJ2-2; D is uncertain. V was cut by 5 bases and J by 6 bases, with 10 bases left in between. The CDR3 spans 13 residues. Germline-derived CDR1 and CDR2 are SGHVS and FNYEAQ. The CDR3 region is CASSLRVPGELFF. In nucleotides, the CDR3 is TGTGCCAGCAGCCTCCGGGTTCCCGGGGAGCTGTTTTTT.

The gene calls are TRBV11-3 and TRBJ2-1, with D tentatively TRBD1 (5 bases). Trimming cost V 0 bases and J 5 bases, with 5 bases left between them. The CDR3 is 13 residues long. Germline V CDR1 and CDR2: SGHNT, YENEEA. The chain's CDR3 is CASSLEQDNEQFF. CDR3 DNA sequence: TGTGCCAGCAGCTTAGAACAGGACAATGAGCAGTTCTTC.

The chain recombines TRBV6-5 with TRBJ1-1; 7 bases are a match to TRBD1. CDR1 is MNHEY, CDR2 SVGAGI, per germline. The CDR3 extends over 14 amino acids. The ends lost 6 bases at V and 3 bases at J; junction bases unmatched: 7. The CDR3 DNA sequence: TGTGCCAGCAGGAGGACAGGTGGGGACACTGAAGCTTTCTTT. It yields the protein CASRRTGGDTEAFF.

This clone was counted a single time. This chain uses TRBV19 with TRBJ1-1; 8 bases line up with TRBD1. The CDR3 runs to 14 residues. Trimming at V came to 6 bases and at J to 7 bases, leaving 10 bases not matched to a gene. CDR1 and CDR2 from the germline V gene are LNHDA and SQIVND (reference sequence). CDR3 DNA sequence: TGTGCCAGTAGCCTTGGACAGGGAAATTTTGAAGCTTTCTTT. Amino acid sequence: CASSLGQGNFEAFF.

V usage is TRBV27 and J usage is TRBJ2-1; 7 bases fit TRBD1. The CDR3 extends over 15 amino acids. V shed 8 bases, J shed 2 bases, and the junction held 9 bases outside the gene matches. The germline gives CDR1 MNHEY, CDR2 SMNVEV (reference sequence). This chain's CDR3 is CASSTGTDTYNEQFF. In nucleotides, the CDR3 is TGTGCCAGCTCAACCGGGACAGATACCTACAATGAGCAGTTCTTC.

In regard to this clone: At the DNA level, this CDR3 is encoded by other sequences in the same sample as well. The rearrangement joins TRBV19 to TRBJ1-2, with D hard to call. The CDR3 has 12 amino acids. Germline V gene lookup returns CDR1 LNHDA and CDR2 SQIVND (reference sequence). V was shortened by 3 bases and J by 4 bases, with 6 bases between the two germline ends. The DNA of the CDR3 is TGTGCCAGTAGTATGGCAGGCTATGGCTACACCTTC. Translation gives CASSMAGYGYTF.

V is TRBV19 and J is TRBJ2-1; 9 bases align to TRBD1. The germline gives CDR1 LNHDA, CDR2 SQIVND (reference sequence). The V and J ends lost 8 bases and 7 bases, in that order; junction bases with no gene match: 12. This CDR3 region has 15 residues. The CDR3 DNA reads as TGTGCCAGTTCGGACAGGGGATATCCCAAGAATGAGCAGTTCTTC. Its translation is CASSDRGYPKNEQFF.

This sequence joins TRBV9 and TRBJ2-7, with 10 bases fitting TRBD2. The CDR3 is 16 amino acids. Germline lookup yields CDR1 SGDLS and CDR2 YYNGEE. V lost 5 bases to trimming and J lost 3 bases; unmatched junction nucleotides: 11. The CDR3 sequence: CASSLGPGTSDYEQYF. CDR3 DNA sequence: TGTGCCAGCAGTCTTGGACCCGGGACTAGCGACTACGAGCAGTACTTC.

The rearrangement links TRBV9 to TRBJ2-7; 11 nucleotides match TRBD1. The CDR3 runs to 12 residues. Unmatched junction bases numbered 1, after V lost 3 bases and J lost 8 bases. The germline V gene encodes CDR1 SGDLS and CDR2 YYNGEE. DNA for the CDR3: TGTGCCAGCAGCGGGACAGGGGGCAAGCAGTACTTC. Its protein is CASSGTGGKQYF. The full variable domain, completed using reference TRBV9 and TRBJ2-7, is DSGVTQTPKHLITATGQRVTLRCSPRSGDLSVYWYQQSLDQGLQFLIQYYNGEERAKGNILERFSAQQFPDLHSELNLSSLELGDSALYFCASSGTGGKQYFGPGTRLTVT.

Notes on this clone: A read error may explain this, as a much larger clone is one base away. The chain combines TRBV6-5 with TRBJ2-1; 7 nucleotides agree with TRBD2. Germline-derived CDR1 and CDR2 are MNHEY and SVGAGI. This CDR3 is built from 12 residues. With 6 bases clipped from V and 6 bases from J, the junction kept 2 bases outside the gene matches. The CDR3 loop reads CASSGLGNEQFF. CDR3 DNA: TGTGCCAGCAGCGGACTAGGCAATGAGCAGTTCTTC.

CDR3 residues: CASSYELAGGIPPYTDTQYF. In nucleotides, the CDR3 is TGTGCCAGCAGTTACGAGCTAGCGGGAGGAATACCACCTTACACAGATACGCAGTATTTT. The chain links TRBV6-2 or TRBV6-3 to TRBJ2-3, with 11 bases matching TRBD2. The CDR3 covers 20 residues. Trimming took 2 bases from V and 2 from J; bases not matched to a gene: 15. Looked up from germline, CDR1 is MNHEY and CDR2 is SVGEGT.

J is TRBJ2-2 and V is TRBV6-5; the D gene is possibly TRBD1 (5 bases). CDR3 length equals 15 residues. Germline lookup yields CDR1 MNHEY and CDR2 SVGAGI. V lost 6 bases and J 3 bases, leaving 14 bases between the germline ends. CDR3 DNA: TGTGCCAGCAGCGCCAACCCAGGGTACACCGGGGAGCTGTTTTTT. Encoded protein: CASSANPGYTGELFF.

The J gene is TRBJ1-2, the V gene TRBV12-5, with TRBD1 matching 8 bases. The CDR3 totals 16 residues. The ends lost 4 bases at V and 2 bases at J; junction bases unmatched: 9. From germline, CDR1 is LGHNT and CDR2 FRNRAP. CDR3 DNA: TGTGCTAGTGGTTCCCCTCGGCAGGGGGCAAACTATGGCTACACCTTC. It translates to CASGSPRQGANYGYTF.

V usage is TRBV4-1 and J usage is TRBJ1-3; D gene unclear. The CDR3 runs to 15 residues. CDR1 and CDR2 from the germline V gene are MGHRA and YSYEKL. The ends were cut back, 0 bases at V and 0 bases at J, with 6 bases in the middle. CDR3 in amino acids: CASSQDAYSGNTIYF. The CDR3 DNA sequence: TGCGCCAGCAGCCAAGACGCGTACTCTGGAAACACCATATATTTT.